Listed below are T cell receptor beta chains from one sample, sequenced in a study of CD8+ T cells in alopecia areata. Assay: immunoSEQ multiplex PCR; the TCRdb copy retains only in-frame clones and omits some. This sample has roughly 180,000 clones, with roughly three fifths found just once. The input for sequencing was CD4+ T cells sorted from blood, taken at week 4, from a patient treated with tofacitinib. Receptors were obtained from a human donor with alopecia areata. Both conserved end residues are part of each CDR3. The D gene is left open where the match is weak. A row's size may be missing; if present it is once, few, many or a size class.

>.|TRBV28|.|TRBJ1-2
CASSRQAGYGYTF
TGTGCCAGCAGTAGACAGGCGGGCTATGGCTACACCTTC
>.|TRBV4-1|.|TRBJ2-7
CASSQQGYEQYF
TGCGCCAGCAGCCAGCAGGGCTACGAGCAGTACTTC
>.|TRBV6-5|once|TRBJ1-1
CASRAPGGNTEAFF
TGTGCCAGCAGGGCACCCGGGGGGAACACTGAAGCTTTCTTT
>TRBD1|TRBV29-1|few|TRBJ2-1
CSVESSGQGRNNEQFF
TGCAGCGTTGAGTCTTCGGGACAGGGAAGGAATAATGAGCAGTTCTTC
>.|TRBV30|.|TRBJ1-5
CAWRADRYQPQHF
TGTGCCTGGAGGGCAGACAGATATCAGCCCCAGCATTTT
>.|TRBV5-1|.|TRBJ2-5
CASSLGSRETQYF
TGCGCCAGCAGCTTGGGTTCTAGAGAGACCCAGTACTTC
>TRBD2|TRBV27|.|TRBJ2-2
CASSLSGGTGELFF
TGTGCCAGCAGTTTATCGGGGGGGACCGGGGAGCTGTTTTTT
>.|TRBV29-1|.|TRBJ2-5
CSVVEGGETQYF
TGCAGCGTTGTGGAGGGAGGAGAGACCCAGTACTTC
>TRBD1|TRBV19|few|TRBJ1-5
CASSTLGEGARQPQHF
TGTGCCAGTAGCACACTCGGAGAGGGGGCTAGGCAGCCCCAGCATTTT
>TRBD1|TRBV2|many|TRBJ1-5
CASSEIGTGGQPQHF
TGTGCCAGCAGTGAAATTGGGACAGGAGGTCAGCCCCAGCATTTT
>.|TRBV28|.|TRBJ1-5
CASSSNRNQPQHF
TGTGCCAGCAGTTCTAATCGGAATCAGCCCCAGCATTTT
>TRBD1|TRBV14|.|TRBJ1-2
CASSQVGDRALGYGYTF
TGTGCCAGCAGCCAAGTTGGCGACAGGGCGCTTGGCTATGGCTACACCTTC
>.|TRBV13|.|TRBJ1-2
CASSFTLGSTGGYTF
TGTGCCAGCAGCTTCACCCTGGGCAGCACCGGTGGCTACACCTTC
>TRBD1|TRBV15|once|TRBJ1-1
CATRLDRDTEAFF
TGTGCCACCAGGCTGGACAGGGACACTGAAGCTTTCTTT
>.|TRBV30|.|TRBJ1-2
CAWSPVREDGYTF
TGTGCCTGGAGTCCGGTTAGGGAGGATGGCTACACCTTC
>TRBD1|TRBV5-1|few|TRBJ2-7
CASSFNPTGEEQYF
TGCGCCAGCAGCTTTAACCCAACAGGGGAAGAGCAGTACTTC
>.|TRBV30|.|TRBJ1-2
CAGRGQANYGYTF
TGTGCCGGTAGAGGGCAGGCTAACTATGGCTACACCTTC
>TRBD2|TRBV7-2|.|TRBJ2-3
CASSLRRGGTDTQYF
TGTGCCAGCAGCTTACGGCGGGGGGGCACAGATACGCAGTATTTT
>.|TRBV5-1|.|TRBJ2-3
CASSLDGYSTDTQYF
TGCGCCAGCAGCTTGGATGGCTATAGCACAGATACGCAGTATTTT
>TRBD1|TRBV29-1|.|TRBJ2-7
CSVPDRGGYEQYF
TGCAGCGTTCCCGACAGGGGGGGATACGAGCAGTACTTC
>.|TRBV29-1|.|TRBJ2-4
CSAAIQYF
TGCAGCGCCGCCATTCAGTACTTC
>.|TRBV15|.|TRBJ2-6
CATSRFGANVLTF
TGTGCCACCAGCAGATTTGGGGCCAACGTCCTGACTTTC
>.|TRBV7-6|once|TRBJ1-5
CASKALGPNQPQHF
TGTGCCAGCAAGGCATTGGGACCAAATCAGCCCCAGCATTTT
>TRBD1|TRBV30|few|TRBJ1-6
CAWTGQYNSPLHF
TGTGCCTGGACGGGACAGTATAATTCACCCCTCCACTTT
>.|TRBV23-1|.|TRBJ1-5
CASSQARECGGSNQPQHF
TGCGCCAGCAGTCAAGCCAGGGAGTGCGGCGGCAGCAATCAGCCCCAGCATTTT
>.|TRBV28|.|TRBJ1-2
CATKGGGAGYGYTF
TGTGCCACCAAAGGGGGGGGCGCAGGCTATGGCTACACCTTC
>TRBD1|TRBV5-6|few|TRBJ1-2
CASSPLTGVEDGYTF
TGTGCCAGCAGCCCCCTCACAGGGGTAGAGGACGGCTACACCTTC
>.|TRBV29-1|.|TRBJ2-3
CSVVHRFSTDTQYF
TGCAGCGTAGTTCATCGATTTAGCACAGATACGCAGTATTTT
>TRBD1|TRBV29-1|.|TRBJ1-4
CSVLTGPNEKLFF
TGCAGCGTCTTGACAGGGCCTAATGAAAAACTGTTTTTT
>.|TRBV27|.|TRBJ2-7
CASKPTRPVPGHSYYEQYF
TGTGCCAGCAAGCCGACCCGCCCTGTTCCGGGACACTCATACTACGAGCAGTACTTC
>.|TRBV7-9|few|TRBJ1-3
CASSLSSSGNTIYF
TGTGCCAGCAGCTTAAGCAGCTCTGGAAACACCATATATTTT
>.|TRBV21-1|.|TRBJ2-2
CASSKVTGSRTGELFF
TGTGCCAGCAGCAAAGTAACGGGGTCGAGGACCGGGGAGCTGTTTTTT
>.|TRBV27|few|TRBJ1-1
CASSSRRTDGAFF
TGTGCCAGCAGTTCCCGAAGGACGGACGGGGCTTTCTTT
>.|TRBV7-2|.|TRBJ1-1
CASSLDRVSQVGTEAFF
TGTGCCAGCAGCTTAGATCGGGTAAGCCAGGTGGGCACTGAAGCTTTCTTT